This is a list of T cell receptor beta chains from one sample in a study of cytomegalovirus exposure and HLA in healthy donors. Some clones are missing from TCRdb's copy, which holds only in-frame ones; the method was immunoSEQ multiplex PCR. Of 300,000 or so clones in the sample, just under 85% were seen once. The specimen was PBMCs. These receptors all stem from a middle-aged woman in good health and CMV-seropositive. Both conserved end residues are part of each CDR3. The order of the fields is D gene, V gene, clone size, J gene, CDR3 length, CDR3 DNA, CDR3 protein. A D gene is named only where the DNA matches it firmly. The listing skips clone size in some rows; elsewhere it reads once, few, many or a size class.

>TRBD2|TRBV18|NA|TRBJ2-7|21
TGTGCCAGCTCACCTTTCCGCATGGGCCTAGCGGGAGGGCCTAGGGGGAACGAGCAGTACTTC
CASSPFRMGLAGGPRGNEQYF
>NA|TRBV6-1|NA|TRBJ2-3|17
TGTGCCAGCAGTGAAGGGTCAAGCGTTTCTAGCACAGATACGCAGTATTTT
CASSEGSSVSSTDTQYF
>NA|TRBV28|NA|TRBJ2-7|14
TGTGCCAGCACTGGGGAGGATCGGTCCTACGAGCAGTACTTC
CASTGEDRSYEQYF
>TRBD1|TRBV29-1|NA|TRBJ1-5|14
TGCAGCGTTGGAGGGACAGACCACAATCAGCCCCAGCATTTT
CSVGGTDHNQPQHF
>NA|TRBV6-5|NA|TRBJ2-5|12
TGTGCCACGACTGGGGGGTTGGAGACCCAGTACTTC
CATTGGLETQYF
>TRBD2|TRBV27|NA|TRBJ2-7|15
TGTGCCAGCAGTTTATCCGGGACTAGGTACTACGAGCAGTACTTC
CASSLSGTRYYEQYF
>NA|TRBV13|NA|TRBJ2-5|15
TGTGCCAGCAGCTTAGGTCCAGGGAGCGGGGAGACCCAGTACTTC
CASSLGPGSGETQYF
>TRBD1|TRBV19|NA|TRBJ1-2|15
TGTGCCAGTAAACCCCAGGGGGCCTATAACTATGGCTACACCTTC
CASKPQGAYNYGYTF
>NA|TRBV27|NA|TRBJ1-2|14
TGTGCCAGCAGAGACGGGGACAACCACTATGGCTACACCTTC
CASRDGDNHYGYTF
>NA|TRBV4-3|NA|TRBJ2-2|20
TGCGCCAGCAGCCAAGATCAGATAGGCCCCGACCCGGAGGGCACCGGGGAGCTGTTTTTT
CASSQDQIGPDPEGTGELFF
>NA|TRBV29-1|NA|TRBJ1-1|14
TGCAGCGTTGAATCAGGGTTAAGTAGCACTGAAGCTTTCTTT
CSVESGLSSTEAFF
>NA|TRBV6-4|NA|TRBJ2-7|12
TGTGCCAGCAGTGACTCCAGGAACGAGCAGTACTTC
CASSDSRNEQYF
>TRBD2|TRBV10-2|NA|TRBJ2-3|16
TGCGCCAGCAGTGAGTCGGGGCGGGAGGGCACAGATACGCAGTATTTT
CASSESGREGTDTQYF
>TRBD2|TRBV29-1|few|TRBJ2-1|12
TGCAGCGCCGTACTGGGACTATATGAGCAGTTCTTC
CSAVLGLYEQFF
>TRBD1|TRBV30|NA|TRBJ1-3|14
TGTGCCTGGGCGACAGGGACCGGTGGAAACACCATATATTTT
CAWATGTGGNTIYF
>NA|TRBV6-6|NA|TRBJ2-5|13
TGTGCCAGCAGTTACGGGGGGTGGGTGGCCCAGTACTTC
CASSYGGWVAQYF
>TRBD1|TRBV6-6|NA|TRBJ2-6|13
TGTGCCCGACAGGGGCGTGGGGCCAACGTCCTGACTTTC
CARQGRGANVLTF
>NA|TRBV7-6|NA|TRBJ2-7|12
TGTGCCAGCAGCCTTCTTGCGGAGGAGCAGTACTTC
CASSLLAEEQYF
>TRBD1|TRBV9|NA|TRBJ1-4|16
TGTGCCAGCAGCGTTGGGACAGGATCCTTTAATGAAAAACTGTTTTTT
CASSVGTGSFNEKLFF
>NA|TRBV5-1|NA|TRBJ1-1|15
TGCGCCAGCAGCTTCACCACAGGTGAGAACACTGAAGCTTTCTTT
CASSFTTGENTEAFF
>NA|TRBV4-3|NA|TRBJ1-1|16
TGCGCCAGCAGCCAAGATCCTTTCGGACTTAACACTGAAGCTTTCTTT
CASSQDPFGLNTEAFF
>TRBD1|TRBV6-4|NA|TRBJ2-7|14
TGTGCCAGCAGTGAAGGGGGACAGGGGTACGAGCAGTACTTC
CASSEGGQGYEQYF
>NA|TRBV5-1|NA|TRBJ2-7|15
TGCGCCAGCAGCTTGGAGCGGGCCCCTCCCTACGAGCAGTACTTC
CASSLERAPPYEQYF
>NA|TRBV7-3|NA|TRBJ1-2|14
TGTGCCAGCAGCCCGGACACAATTAACTATGGCTACACCTTC
CASSPDTINYGYTF
>NA|TRBV9|NA|TRBJ1-3|15
TGTGCCAGCAGCGTAGGGGGGGTAGCCGGAAACACCATATATTTT
CASSVGGVAGNTIYF
>NA|TRBV21-1|NA|TRBJ2-4|18
TGTGCCAGCAGCCTTAACATTCGGGGGGGCACAGTCAAAAACATTCAGTACTTC
CASSLNIRGGTVKNIQYF
>NA|TRBV6-5|NA|TRBJ2-7|11
TGTGCCAGCGGGAGTGACAACGAGCAGTACTTC
CASGSDNEQYF
>NA|TRBV30|NA|TRBJ2-7|12
TGTGCCTGGTCATCGAGCTCCTACGAGCAGTACTTC
CAWSSSSYEQYF
>NA|TRBV28|NA|TRBJ2-7|11
TGTGCCGCTGCAGGGGCCCTGGAGCAGTACTTC
CAAAGALEQYF
>NA|TRBV5-1|NA|TRBJ2-5|12
TGCGCCAGCAGCTTGGCCTTTGAGACCCAGTACTTC
CASSLAFETQYF
>NA|TRBV6-6|NA|TRBJ2-7|14
TGTGCCAGCAGTTACGACCCTCTAGCTTACGAGCAGTACTTC
CASSYDPLAYEQYF
>TRBD1|TRBV7-3|NA|TRBJ2-5|15
TGTGCCAGCAGCGCACGACAGGGGAGGATGGAGACCCAGTACTTC
CASSARQGRMETQYF
>TRBD1|TRBV7-2|NA|TRBJ1-2|15
TGTGCCAGCAGCGCTCGGGACAGGGATCTTTATGGCTACACCTTC
CASSARDRDLYGYTF
>TRBD1|TRBV10-3|once|TRBJ2-7|13
TGTGCCACGGGACAGGTGCCCTCCTACGAGCAGTACTTC
CATGQVPSYEQYF
>TRBD2|TRBV19|NA|TRBJ2-1|14
TGTGCCAGTAGTGGACTAGCGTCGCACAATGAGCAGTTCTTC
CASSGLASHNEQFF
>TRBD2|TRBV5-1|NA|TRBJ2-2|17
TGCGCCAGCAGCCCAACACTAGCGTCCGCGAACACCGGGGAGCTGTTTTTT
CASSPTLASANTGELFF
>TRBD2|TRBV7-2|NA|TRBJ2-7|18
TGTGCCAGCAGCCCCGGGACTAGCGGGCGGGTTTACGGTCACGAGCAGTACTTC
CASSPGTSGRVYGHEQYF
>TRBD2|TRBV7-8|NA|TRBJ2-7|14
TGTGCCAGCAGCCTCTTAGCGGGTTCCTACGAGCAGTACTTC
CASSLLAGSYEQYF
>TRBD1|TRBV28|once|TRBJ1-4|14
TGTGCCAGTAGCACAGGGGGGACTAATGAAAAACTGTTTTTT
CASSTGGTNEKLFF
>NA|TRBV5-1|NA|TRBJ1-2|13
TGCGCCAGCAGCTTGGACAGGGACTATGGCTACACCTTC
CASSLDRDYGYTF
>TRBD1|TRBV5-4|NA|TRBJ1-1|14
TGTGCCAGCAGCTGGGGACAGCGTAACACTGAAGCTTTCTTT
CASSWGQRNTEAFF
>NA|TRBV7-9|NA|TRBJ2-4|15
TGTGCCAGCAGCTTTGCGGCGGGACGGAAAAACATTCAGTACTTC
CASSFAAGRKNIQYF
>NA|TRBV14|NA|TRBJ1-1|14
TGTGCCAGCAGCCAACTCCCAGGGGAGACTGAAGCTTTCTTT
CASSQLPGETEAFF
>NA|TRBV6-5|NA|TRBJ2-7|13
TGTGCCAGTCGAGACGGGAGCTCCTACGAGCAGTACTTC
CASRDGSSYEQYF
>NA|TRBV30|NA|TRBJ1-1|12
TGCGCCGCGACGGGGATGAACACTGAAGCTTTCTTT
CAATGMNTEAFF
>NA|TRBV5-6|NA|TRBJ2-3|17
TGTGCCAGCAGCTTGGGAGCCCCAGGGATGGGCACAGATACGCAGTATTTT
CASSLGAPGMGTDTQYF
>NA|TRBV2|NA|TRBJ1-5|15
TGTGCCAGCAGCGCCTATGCAGGGAGCAATCAGCCCCAGCATTTT
CASSAYAGSNQPQHF
>TRBD2|TRBV4-2|NA|TRBJ2-1|15
TGTGCCAGCAGCCAACGACGGGAGGGGTACAATGAGCAGTTCTTC
CASSQRREGYNEQFF
>NA|TRBV28|NA|TRBJ2-1|15
TGTGCCAGCGGGACTGCGGGACGACAGCAAAATGAGCAGTTCTTC
CASGTAGRQQNEQFF
>NA|TRBV18|NA|TRBJ1-1|13
TGTGCCAACAGCAGGGGATTATTCACTGAAGCTTTCTTT
CANSRGLFTEAFF
>TRBD1|TRBV15|NA|TRBJ1-5|12
TGTGCCACCGGGGACAGAAATCAGCCCCAGCATTTT
CATGDRNQPQHF
>NA|TRBV13|once|TRBJ1-1|15
TGTGCCAGCAGCGAAAACTCCGGGACATATACTGAAGCTTTCTTT
CASSENSGTYTEAFF
>TRBD1|TRBV2|NA|TRBJ2-4|18
TGTGCCAGCAGTGTAAGGGGGCCCGAGGTACTGACCAAAAACATTCAGTACTTC
CASSVRGPEVLTKNIQYF
>TRBD2|TRBV4-3|NA|TRBJ2-1|19
TGCGCCAGCAGCCAAGATTCTGGCGGGAGGGCCGTTGGTGACAATGAGCAGTTCTTC
CASSQDSGGRAVGDNEQFF
>TRBD2|TRBV28|once|TRBJ2-7|15
TGTGCCAGCAGTCCCCCGACTAGCGGGAGGTACGAGCAGTACTTC
CASSPPTSGRYEQYF